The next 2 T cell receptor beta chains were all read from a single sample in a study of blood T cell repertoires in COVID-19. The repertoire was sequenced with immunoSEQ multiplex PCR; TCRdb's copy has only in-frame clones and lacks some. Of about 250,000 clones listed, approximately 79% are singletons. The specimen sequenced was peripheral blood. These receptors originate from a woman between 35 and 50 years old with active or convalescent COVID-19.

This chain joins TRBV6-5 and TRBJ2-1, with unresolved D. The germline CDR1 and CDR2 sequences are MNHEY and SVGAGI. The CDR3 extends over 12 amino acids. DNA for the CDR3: TGTGCTGCGAGCCGGGCCTACAATGAGCAGTTCTTC. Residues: CAASRAYNEQFF.

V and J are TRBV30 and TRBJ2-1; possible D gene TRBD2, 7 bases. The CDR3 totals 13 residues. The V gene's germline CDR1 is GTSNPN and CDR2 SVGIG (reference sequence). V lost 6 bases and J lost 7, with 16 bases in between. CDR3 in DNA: TGTGCCTGCACCTTCGGGGGGCCGAATGAGCAGTTCTTC. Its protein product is CACTFGGPNEQFF.